Reported below is one TCR beta chain. This clone was counted once. Its binding antigen is unknown. Base qualities are not at hand, and no much larger clone is one base apart. TCRbeta CDR3 regions were amplified from genomic DNA using the immunoSEQ Assay, a bias-controlled multiplex PCR. Per the authors' processing: The number of nucleated cells in each sample was estimated from the amplification of reference gene primers within the assay. To quantify the absolute abundance of each unique TCRbeta CDR3 rearrangement, sequence reads were collapsed and filtered. For each sample, productive Simpson clonality was calculated as the square root of Simpson's diversity index across productive rearrangements. Entries here come from immuneACCESS through TCRdb and include only in-frame sequences with V and J called. Some clones fail to appear in such tables; in the studies checked, an unresolved V gene covers under half of the shortfall, and the cause of the remainder is unknown. V and J calls and clone size are copied from that table; D and trimming were computed from the DNA. The sample data list hundreds of thousands of clones, and roughly 90% of these were observed just once. Together, the top ten hold 3% of the sample.

The junction carries 16 bases between V and J, which are trimmed by 4 bases and 7 bases respectively. CDR1 MGHRA and CDR2 YSYEKL are derived from the germline V gene. The CDR3 contains 14 residues, cysteine and phenylalanine counted. The only DNA kept is the CDR3, 42 bases in frame from the first base. These data belong to a study of blood T cell repertoires in COVID-19 (dated by TCRdb to between 2020 and 2021). As for the study more broadly: Samples from collaborators originated in the United States, Italy and Spain and spanned both the acute and convalescent phases of COVID-19. The material from the prospective study consisted of cDNA or gDNA derived from T cells, B-cell-depleted T cells, or PBMCs. Subjects who had been exposed to COVID-19, were actively infected with it, or had recovered from it provided the deeply sampled blood TCRbeta repertoires that made up the dataset. The repertoires were released in a freely available public database meant as a resource for research on the immune response to SARS-CoV-2. The samples were drawn from two sources: the first 160 participants of the ongoing ImmuneRACE study, and over 950 subjects contributed by 6 global collaborators. Sample metadata almost always included a de-identified subject ID, COVID-19 status, age in years and sex. Where HLA class I and class II types were available, the types were taken from metadata supplied by the sample provider, not from assay-based typing.

At one collaborating source in Seattle, patients were enrolled during active infection and were followed longitudinally through the course of disease. Whole blood was collected in K2EDTA tubes by collaborating institutions according to the institutions' own protocols. For TCRbeta analysis, collaborators shipped samples in one of three forms: frozen whole blood, isolated PBMCs, or DNA extracted from either of those sample types. General findings and caveats noted by the study authors: Clinical and demographic metadata were provided uncurated, with the amount varying by source and participant.

Sequenced: peripheral blood. The chain employs TRBV4-1 and TRBJ1-2, and possibly TRBD1, on 5 matching bases. The receptor was derived from a woman aged 25 to 39 with COVID-19, enrolled during active disease. CDR3 region: CASSPRDLLPGYTF. The nucleotides read TGCGCCAGCAGCCCTCGGGACTTATTGCCTGGCTACACCTTC.